The 18 T cell receptor beta chains given below trace back to one sample, sequenced in a study of regulatory T cells in long-lasting Graves disease. The TCR beta library used iRepertoire HTBI primers with Arm-PCR amplification of CDR3. Each CDR3 protein gets one entry after TCRdb re-called the multiplex PCR reads with MiXCR. The top ten clones hold approximately 12% of a sample with 550,000 to 600,000 distinct CDR3 sequences, roughly 16% of them seen once. Noted time point: newly diagnosed GD, antithyroid drugs for less than 3 months. Researchers made the TCR library from RNA that was extracted from PBMCs. The data also belong to a second study, concerning T cells in Graves' hyperthyroidism and ophthalmopathy.

Sequenced material: peripheral blood mononuclear cells (PBMCs), taken at new diagnosis, from a patient treated with antithyroid drugs. Every receptor here comes from a young man with Graves disease.

This clonotype has a handful of counts. CDR3 sequence reads: CSASWDRGYGYTF. The CDR3 DNA is TGCAGTGCTAGTTGGGACAGGGGGTATGGCTACACCTTC. This chain links TRBV20-1 with TRBJ1-2, with TRBD1 matching 11 bases. The V gene end was trimmed by 3 bases and the J gene end by 5 bases; junction bases not matched to a gene: 2. The CDR3 contains 13 residues. CDR1 and CDR2 from the germline V gene are DFQATT and SNEGSKA (reference sequence).

For this clonotype: One base away lies a much larger clone, so this may be a sequencing read error. The CDR3 coding sequence is TGTGCCAGCACTCAGGGGGCGGGGACCCAGTACTTC. It translates to CASTQGAGTQYF. The chain is built from TRBV12-3 or TRBV12-4 and TRBJ2-5; 8 bases are a match to TRBD1. The CDR3 spans 12 residues. Trimming took 7 bases from V and 7 from J; bases not matched to a gene: 5.

This clonotype was counted ten times or more. The chain joins TRBV28 to TRBJ2-3; D is ambiguous. The length of the CDR3 is 15 residues. CDR1 and CDR2 from the germline V gene are MDHEN and SYDVKM. V was cut by 5 bases and J by 2 bases, with 14 bases left in between. Here the CDR3 reads CASSPQRGHTDTQYF. The CDR3 nucleotides read TGTGCCAGCAGTCCACAGAGAGGTCACACAGATACGCAGTATTTT.

This clonotype was recorded a few times. The chain employs TRBV5-8 and TRBJ2-7; the match to TRBD1 covers 7 bases. V lost 2 bases to trimming and J lost 10 bases; unmatched junction nucleotides: 6. Per germline, CDR1 SGHTS and CDR2 YDEGEE. The CDR3 covers 12 residues. The CDR3 spells CASSFGTESQYF. CDR3 DNA: TGTGCCAGCAGCTTTGGGACAGAATCTCAGTACTTC.

This clonotype was observed at least ten times. J is TRBJ2-1 and V is TRBV27; D is perhaps TRBD2 (6 bases). Germline-derived CDR1 and CDR2 are MNHEY and SMNVEV (reference sequence). The CDR3 length is 13 residues. Trimming took 5 bases from V and 6 from J, leaving 11 bases between them. CDR3 region: CASSPPGLNEQFF. The CDR3 DNA reads as TGTGCCAGCAGTCCGCCGGGACTCAATGAGCAGTTCTTC.

V gene TRBV4-1 combines with J gene TRBJ2-4, with 12 bases matching TRBD2. The CDR3 totals 18 residues. Trimming took 5 bases from V and 1 from J; bases not matched to a gene: 9. The germline CDR1 and CDR2 sequences are MGHRA and YSYEKL. DNA of the CDR3: TGCGCCAGCAGCAACGGGCTAGCGGGAGGGGCTGCCAAAAACATTCAGTACTTC. Protein sequence: CASSNGLAGGAAKNIQYF.

This clonotype was seen many times. The V and J genes are TRBV10-3 and TRBJ2-5; 8 nucleotides match TRBD1. V lost 3 bases and J lost 0; bases outside the gene matches: 9. The CDR3 consists of 17 residues. Germline lookup yields CDR1 ENHRY and CDR2 SYGVKD. CDR3 protein: CAISDFTGQGDQETQYF. The CDR3 DNA follows: TGTGCCATCAGTGACTTTACTGGACAGGGCGACCAAGAGACCCAGTACTTC.

This clonotype was counted at least ten times. The rearrangement uses TRBV12-3 or TRBV12-4 and TRBJ2-7; a possible D gene is TRBD2 (5 bases). CDR3 length: 14 amino acids. V was pared by 3 bases and J by 0 bases, with 9 bases between. Written as DNA, the CDR3 is TGTGCCAGCAGTTTCGAGGGCATCTCCTACGAGCAGTACTTC. Translated: CASSFEGISYEQYF.

The chain couples TRBV30 to TRBJ2-2; the match to TRBD2 covers 7 bases. Germline V gene lookup returns CDR1 GTSNPN and CDR2 SVGIG (reference sequence). V lost 8 bases and J lost 5; bases outside the gene matches: 14. The CDR3 is 15 residues long. CDR3 in DNA: TGTGCCCATCAGTGGGCGGGAGTGCGTACCGGGGAGCTGTTTTTT. The encoded protein is CAHQWAGVRTGELFF.

The chain couples TRBV15 to TRBJ2-7; D may correspond to TRBD1 or TRBD2 (5 bases each). With 11 bases removed from V and 8 bases from J, the gap between germline ends came to 16 bases. CDR3 length: 11 amino acids. Germline values: CDR1 LNHNV, CDR2 YYDKDF (reference sequence). CDR3 in amino acids: CAGWDGLKQYF. The DNA for the CDR3 is TGTGCCGGATGGGACGGCTTAAAGCAGTACTTC.

The rearrangement links TRBV4-1 to TRBJ2-1; no firm D call. V was clipped by 0 bases and J by 5 bases, with 8 bases between them. The CDR3 is 14 residues long. The germline CDR1 and CDR2 sequences are MGHRA and YSYEKL. In nucleotides, the CDR3 is TGCGCCAGCAGCCAAGACCGACTGGACAATGAGCAGTTCTTC. Amino acids: CASSQDRLDNEQFF.

This clonotype was counted ten times or more. The chain uses TRBV25-1 and TRBJ2-7; D perhaps matches TRBD1 (6 bases). CDR1 MGHDK and CDR2 SYGVNS come from the germline V gene. This CDR3 comprises 14 residues. V gave up 1 base and J gave up 5 bases, with 12 bases separating them. The CDR3 region is CASSEWGRGDEQYF. The DNA for the CDR3 is TGTGCCAGCAGTGAATGGGGCAGGGGAGACGAGCAGTACTTC.

The chain links TRBV5-1 to TRBJ2-1; D gene ambiguous. V shed 1 base and J shed 10 bases, with 24 bases lying between them. The germline CDR1 and CDR2 sequences are SGHRS and YFSETQ. This CDR3 is 17 amino acids long. The CDR3 DNA is TGCGCCAGCAGCTTGTCCCTTGGCGGCCCCCCATATAACGAGCAGTTCTTC. Translated, it gives CASSLSLGGPPYNEQFF.

The J gene is TRBJ1-1, the V gene TRBV12-5; a possible D gene is TRBD1 (5 bases). Germline V CDR1 and CDR2: LGHNT, FRNRAP. Deletions cut 6 bases from V and 2 bases from J, with 22 bases between. The CDR3 covers 17 residues. The CDR3 region has the DNA TGTGCTAGTGGACTAACCCTCGCTGGGGGGGGAAACACTGAAGCTTTCTTT. It translates to CASGLTLAGGGNTEAFF.

This clonotype showed up many times. The chain couples TRBV20-1 to TRBJ2-7, with 9 nucleotides matching TRBD1. The ends lost 0 bases at V and 6 bases at J; junction bases unmatched: 12. The CDR3 spans 16 residues. The germline gives CDR1 DFQATT, CDR2 SNEGSKA (reference sequence). The CDR3 region is CSARESRTGVRGEQYF. The CDR3 bases are TGCAGTGCTAGAGAATCCCGGACAGGGGTAAGGGGCGAGCAGTACTTC.

This clonotype was seen ten or more times. The V call is TRBV28, the J call TRBJ2-5; 12 bases fit TRBD2. Germline loops: CDR1 MDHEN, CDR2 SYDVKM. CDR3 length: 15 amino acids. Trimming at V came to 7 bases and at J to 4 bases, leaving 7 bases not matched to a gene. Written as DNA, the CDR3 is TGTGCCAGCAACCGACTAGCGGGAGTCGGAGAGACCCAGTACTTC. It translates to CASNRLAGVGETQYF.

The rearrangement links TRBV5-1 to TRBJ2-3; 7 nucleotides agree with TRBD1. J gave up 4 bases and V 2 bases, and 7 bases lay outside the gene matches. This CDR3 has 15 residues. The germline V gene encodes CDR1 SGHRS and CDR2 YFSETQ. In DNA form, the CDR3 reads TGCGCCAGCAGCTTAACCAGGGGGAGCGCAGATACGCAGTATTTT. Residues: CASSLTRGSADTQYF.

V is TRBV6-1 and J is TRBJ2-7; TRBD1 might be the D (6 bases). The germline V gene encodes CDR1 MNHNS and CDR2 SASEGT. V dropped 0 bases and J dropped 4 bases, with 16 bases sitting between them. This CDR3 is 16 amino acids long. The CDR3 sequence is CASSEAHPRRGYEQYF. CDR3 nucleotides: TGTGCCAGCAGTGAAGCTCACCCACGCAGGGGTTACGAGCAGTACTTC.